The subject of this entry is one TCR beta chain. Its antigen is not known. This sample also contains other DNA sequences that code for the same CDR3. The entry originates in a study of shared clonotypes between healthy human individuals. About the study: Per donor, three plates held CD4 naive cells, three held CD4 memory, two held CD8 naive and one held CD8 memory.

Terminally differentiated effector memory CD45RA+ cells were excluded by CCR7 positive selection of CD45RO-negative cells. Authors' analysis steps: Filtering differed since immunoSEQ provided only junctions, with no quality scores. The protocol was immunoSEQ multiplex PCR, while the TCRdb copy is restricted to in-frame clones and leaves out a portion. V, J and clone size are those of that table, while D and trimming were read from the DNA. The table includes roughly 2,000,000 clones, roughly 95% detected once. Study conclusions and caveats: It was only blood that was sampled, and tissue repertoires likely differ. With few donors, the genetic and exposure-history diversity represented was limited.

The clonotype comes from a young man in good health. Input material: naive CD8+ T cells sorted from blood.

The CDR3 region has the DNA TGTGCCAGCAGCTACGACAGTAACTATGGCTACACCTTC. It translates to CASSYDSNYGYTF. This chain joins TRBV7-2 and TRBJ1-2, with a weak D call TRBD1 (5 bases). The CDR3 sequence is 13 residues long. Germline V lookup: CDR1 SGHTA, CDR2 FQGNSA. Trimming shortened V by 4 bases and J by 1 base, and 7 bases separated the two germline ends.